Given below is one T cell receptor beta chain in context. The antigen is unknown. Germline lookup yields CDR1 ENHRY and CDR2 SYGVKD. V was cut by 6 bases and J by 0 bases, with 8 bases left in between. The CDR3 is 13 residues long. This entry belongs to a study of shared clonotypes between healthy human individuals. Study information: The study enrolled a couple of women and a few men aged 18 to 49. Study-wide results and caveats: Clonotypes not shared had lower generation probabilities than those common to all four donors.

The data were produced by immunoSEQ multiplex PCR, yet TCRdb's version contains in-frame clones alone and is incomplete. This table has more than 1,200,000 clones, approximately 98.5% appearing once. Donors included only healthy HIV-negative adults lacking recent acute infections or vaccinations. Negatively enriched CD4+ T cells were divided by CD45RA into naive and memory. The receptor's source is a man aged 25 to 40 in good health. What was sequenced was naive CD4+ T cells sorted from blood. Stated subset: CD45RA+ positively selected. V is TRBV10-3 and J is TRBJ2-5; tentatively, D is TRBD1 (6 bases). CDR3 sequence reads: CAIRRDNQETQYF. DNA of the CDR3: TGTGCCATCAGGAGGGACAACCAAGAGACCCAGTACTTC.